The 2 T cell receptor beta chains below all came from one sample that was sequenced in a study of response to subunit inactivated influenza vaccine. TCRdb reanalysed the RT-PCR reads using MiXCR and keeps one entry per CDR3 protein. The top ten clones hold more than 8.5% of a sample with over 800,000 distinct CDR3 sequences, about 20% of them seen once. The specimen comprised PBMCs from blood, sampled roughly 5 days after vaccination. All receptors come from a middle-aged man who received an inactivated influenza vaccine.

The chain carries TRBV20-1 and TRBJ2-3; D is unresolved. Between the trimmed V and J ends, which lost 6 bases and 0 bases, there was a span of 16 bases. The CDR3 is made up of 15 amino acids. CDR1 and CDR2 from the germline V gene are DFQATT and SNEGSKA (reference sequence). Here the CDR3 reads CSANPRATSTDTQYF. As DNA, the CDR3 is TGCAGTGCCAACCCCCGGGCTACGAGCACAGATACGCAGTATTTT.

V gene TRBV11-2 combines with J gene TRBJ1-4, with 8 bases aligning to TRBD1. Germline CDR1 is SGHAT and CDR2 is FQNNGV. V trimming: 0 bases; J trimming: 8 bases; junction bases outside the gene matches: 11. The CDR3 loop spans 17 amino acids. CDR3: CASSLDIMRQGLEKLFF. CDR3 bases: TGTGCCAGCAGCTTAGATATCATGAGACAGGGGCTAGAAAAACTGTTTTTT.